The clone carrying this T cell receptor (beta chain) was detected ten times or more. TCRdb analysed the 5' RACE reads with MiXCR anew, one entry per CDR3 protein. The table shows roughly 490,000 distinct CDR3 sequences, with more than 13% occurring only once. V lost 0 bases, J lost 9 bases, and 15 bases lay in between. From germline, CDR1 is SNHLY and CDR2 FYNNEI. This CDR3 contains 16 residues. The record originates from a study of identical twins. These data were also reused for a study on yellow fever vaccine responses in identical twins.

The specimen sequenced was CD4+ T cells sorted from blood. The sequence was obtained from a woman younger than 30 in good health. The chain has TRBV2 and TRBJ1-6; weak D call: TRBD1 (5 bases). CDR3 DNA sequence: TGTGCCAGCAGTGAAGCAGGAAGGAGCGGGGCTTCACCCCTCCACTTT. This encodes CASSEAGRSGASPLHF.